This T cell receptor (beta chain) was identified in a study of control samples from healthy donors and cancer patients. Sequencing used immunoSEQ multiplex PCR; TCRdb keeps in-frame clones, though not all of them. The sample yields some 150,000 clones, 94% seen once. Trimming pared 1 base from V and 4 bases from J, leaving 15 bases between. The CDR3 is 16 amino acids. The germline V gene encodes CDR1 MGHRA and CDR2 YSYEKL. The chain carries TRBV4-1 and TRBJ2-3, with D perhaps being TRBD1 or TRBD2 (5 bases each). Sequencing input: blood. The TCR originated in a man in his forties in good health. CDR3 coding DNA: TGCGCCAGCAGCCAAGTGGGTGTAGGGACGGCAGATACGCAGTATTTT. It yields the protein CASSQVGVGTADTQYF.